This T cell receptor (beta chain) comes out of a study of blood T cell repertoires in COVID-19. Study-wide background: COVID-19 samples, acute and convalescent, were from the United States, Italy and Spain. PBMCs, B-cell-depleted T cells, or T cells provided the cDNA or gDNA that made up the material.

Original analysis: Reference gene primer amplification gave nucleated cell count estimates. The protocol was immunoSEQ multiplex PCR, while the TCRdb copy is restricted to in-frame clones and leaves out a portion. D and trimming come from the DNA, and the V and J calls and clone size come from that table. The table includes 130,000 or so clones, 84% detected once. The TCR sequence derives from a woman aged 55-75 years with acute or convalescent COVID-19. Sample: peripheral blood.

The CDR3 spells CASNGGGSGGNTIYF. CDR3 DNA sequence: TGTGCCAGCAATGGCGGGGGATCGGGCGGAAACACCATATATTTT. The chain has TRBV11-2 and TRBJ1-3, with D maybe TRBD1 (5 bases). Germline V lookup: CDR1 SGHAT, CDR2 FQNNGV. The V end was cut by 7 bases, the J end by 4 bases, with 17 bases between. The CDR3 contains 15 residues.